These 17 T cell receptor beta chains came from one sample sequenced in a study of metastatic and nonmetastatic thyroid tumors. Not a single patient had been given any form of treatment at any point before undergoing thyroid surgery. TCRdb recomputed clones from the PCR reads via MiXCR. This sample has 3,000 to 3,500 clones, with 30% to 35% found just once. What was sequenced was adjacent normal tissue. These receptors were obtained from a male donor with papillary thyroid cancer or a benign thyroid nodule (not recorded which). Some clones in this sample may be carry-over from other donors' samples.

The CDR3 region has the DNA TGTGCCAGCAGCCTCCTCTCTCGGGGGCCCGACTATGGCTACACCTTC. Translated: CASSLLSRGPDYGYTF. V usage is TRBV11-2 and J usage is TRBJ1-2; D is possibly TRBD1 (6 bases). The germline V and J ends were trimmed by 5 bases and 3 bases, with 19 bases remaining between them. The V gene's germline CDR1 is SGHAT and CDR2 FQNNGV. The CDR3 consists of 16 residues.

This chain links TRBV28 with TRBJ1-6; 9 bases fit TRBD1. Losses at the gene ends were 6 bases for V and 7 bases for J; bases not matched to a gene: 10. In germline, CDR1 is MDHEN, CDR2 SYDVKM. The CDR3 extends over 16 amino acids. The CDR3 DNA is TGTGCCAGCAGAATCACCCCGACAGGGGGGAATTCACCCCTCCACTTT. Translation gives CASRITPTGGNSPLHF.

This clone is classed as medium-sized. V gene TRBV29-1 combines with J gene TRBJ2-7, with a weak D call TRBD1 (5 bases). The germline V and J ends were trimmed by 4 bases and 4 bases, with 14 bases remaining between them. The CDR3 runs 13 residues. Germline CDR1 is SQVTM and CDR2 is ANQGSEA. CDR3 in DNA: TGCAGCGTTGTCTCTACAGGTTCATACGAGCAGTACTTC. Protein product: CSVVSTGSYEQYF.

The chain has TRBV11-2 and TRBJ2-2, with D possibly being TRBD1 or TRBD2 (5 bases each). Per the germline V gene, CDR1 is SGHAT and CDR2 is FQNNGV. V shed 1 base and J shed 3 bases, with 6 bases lying between them. The CDR3 spans 14 residues. The CDR3 DNA reads TGTGCCAGCAGCTTAGTGGGGGACACCGGGGAGCTGTTTTTT. Protein product: CASSLVGDTGELFF.

The genes are TRBV6-1 and TRBJ1-5; D not resolved. Germline V CDR1 and CDR2: MNHNS, SASEGT. This CDR3 comprises 11 residues. V lost 8 bases to trimming and J lost 3 bases, with 5 bases between them. The CDR3 region is CASGVNQPQHF. For the CDR3, the DNA is TGTGCCAGCGGGGTCAATCAGCCCCAGCATTTT.

This clone was counted only a few times. The J gene is TRBJ1-6, the V gene TRBV10-2; D gene ambiguous. This CDR3 is 14 amino acids long. Per germline, CDR1 WSHSY and CDR2 SAAADI. Between the trimmed V and J ends, which lost 3 bases and 8 bases, there was a span of 11 bases. This chain's CDR3 is CASSDGLWDSPLHF. Here the CDR3 DNA reads TGCGCCAGCAGTGACGGCCTATGGGATTCACCCCTCCACTTT.

J is TRBJ2-1 and V is TRBV2, with 7 bases matching TRBD2. There are 16 residues in the CDR3. Trimming at V came to 7 bases and at J to 4 bases, leaving 13 bases not matched to a gene. Germline assignment: CDR1 SNHLY and CDR2 FYNNEI. Here the CDR3 reads CASTEGGGRRYNEQFF. The CDR3 DNA reads as TGTGCCAGCACCGAGGGTGGCGGGAGAAGGTACAATGAGCAGTTCTTC.

This clone is large. V usage is TRBV11-3 and J usage is TRBJ2-5; no definite D call. Germline loops: CDR1 SGHNT, CDR2 YENEEA. The CDR3 is made up of 13 amino acids. V was shortened by 2 bases and J by 4 bases, with 8 bases between the two germline ends. The CDR3 protein is CASSLTKGETQYF. The CDR3 DNA reads as TGTGCCAGCAGCTTAACCAAGGGAGAGACCCAGTACTTC.

This clone was counted a single time. CDR3 loop: CASSLAYAGGGTDTQYF. In DNA, the CDR3 is TGCGCCAGCAGCTTGGCATACGCGGGTGGTGGCACAGATACGCAGTATTTT. The chain has TRBV5-1 and TRBJ2-3, with a tentative D call TRBD2 (5 bases). Germline-derived CDR1 and CDR2 are SGHRS and YFSETQ. V lost 0 bases to trimming and J lost 1 base, with 15 bases between them. The CDR3 covers 17 residues.

There are a few counts of this clone. In this CDR3 the conserved last residue, phenylalanine or tryptophan, is missing, so a read error is likely. No DNA is shown, since the ends of the CDR3 on it are uncertain; the CDR3 is the one TCRdb lists. This rearrangement joins TRBV7-2 to TRBJ2-2; the D call TRBD1 from the table was never checked on the DNA. Termini included, the CDR3 measures 9 amino acids. Germline V gene lookup returns CDR1 SGHTA and CDR2 FQGNSA. This chain's CDR3 is CASSPPTRG.

About this clone itself: One end of the junction fails to match germline, which may point to a read error. The genes are TRBV7-3 and TRBJ1-6; TRBD1 is a possible D gene (5 bases). The germline V gene encodes CDR1 SGHTA and CDR2 FQGTGA. CDR3 length equals 9 residues. Here the CDR3 reads CASSLNGGF. The CDR3 region has the DNA TGTGCCAGCAGCTTAAACGGGGGCTTT.

This clone was seen once. The chain carries TRBV11-2 and TRBJ2-3; 10 nucleotides line up with TRBD2. Trimming cost V 3 bases and J 4 bases; bases outside gene matches: 4. Germline CDR1 and CDR2: SGHAT and FQNNGV. The CDR3 is made up of 15 amino acids. The CDR3 protein is CASSLGLAFPDTQYF. Here the CDR3 DNA reads TGTGCCAGCAGCTTGGGACTAGCGTTCCCAGATACGCAGTATTTT. Drawing the rest from reference TRBV11-2 and TRBJ2-3, the complete variable domain is EAGVAQSPRYKIIEKRQSVAFWCNPISGHATLYWYQQILGQGPKLLIQFQNNGVVDDSQLPKDRFSAERLKGVDSTLKIQPAKLEDSAVYLCASSLGLAFPDTQYFGPGTRLTVL.

This clone was seen a few times. The chain is built from TRBV6-5 and TRBJ1-6; a weak D match, TRBD1 (5 bases). Germline V lookup: CDR1 MNHEY, CDR2 SVGAGI. CDR3 size: 15 residues. Trimming pared 2 bases from V and 10 bases from J, leaving 15 bases between. The CDR3 DNA is TGTGCCAGCAGTTACAAACCGGGACTGATATCACCCCTCCACTTT. Translation: CASSYKPGLISPLHF.

Only a few counts were recorded for this clone. The chain has TRBV27 and TRBJ2-7; D uncertain. This CDR3 has 14 residues. CDR1 and CDR2 (germline): MNHEY, SMNVEV (reference sequence). V dropped 5 bases and J dropped 2 bases, with 13 bases sitting between them. The CDR3 coding sequence is TGTGCCAGCAGTCCTGGTAGTATACCCTACGAGCAGTACTTC. Protein product: CASSPGSIPYEQYF.

The sample holds many counts of this clone. As the CDR3 is not closed by the conserved phenylalanine or tryptophan, this likely results from a read error. Because the CDR3's place on the DNA is in doubt, the DNA is left out and the CDR3 is given as listed by TCRdb. This chain connects TRBV7-8 to TRBJ2-6; TRBD1 was called by the table and not checked on the DNA. Counting both end residues, the CDR3 totals 11 amino acids. Germline V CDR1 and CDR2: SGHVS, FQNEAQ. The CDR3 reads CASSPQGLDFS.

This clone is categorized as medium-sized. A junction end diverges from the germline sequence, so it may reflect a read error. Other DNA sequences in the sample encode the same CDR3. V gene TRBV7-9 combines with J gene TRBJ2-1; 8 positions agree with TRBD2. This CDR3 region has 16 residues. Germline lookup yields CDR1 SEHNR and CDR2 FQNEAQ (reference sequence). The CDR3 spells CASSMFRESGGVEQFF. The DNA for the CDR3 is TGTGCCAGCAGCATGTTCCGGGAAAGCGGGGGAGTTGAGCAGTTTTTC.

In the case of this clone: One junction end does not reproduce the germline sequence, and a read error may be involved. The chain couples TRBV9 to TRBJ1-1, with D tentatively TRBD1 (6 bases). Germline CDR1 reads SGDLS; CDR2 reads YYNGEE. This CDR3 is 14 amino acids long. CDR3 sequence (DNA): TGTGCCAGCAGCGTAACCGCTTTTTCGACAGGCGTCAGCTTT. Translation: CASSVTAFSTGVSF.